This T cell receptor (beta chain) stems from a study of early T cells in non-severe SARS-CoV-2 infection. As for the study in general: Bulk RNA isolated from unsorted whole blood underwent sequencing; chains were not paired.

Regarding the study as a whole: In VDJdb matching, anti-spike CD8 responses were favored while private and CD4 specificities went missing.

Individual cDNA molecules received unique molecular identifiers during library preparation. MiXCR, run by TCRdb on the 5' RACE reads, gives a single entry per CDR3 protein. The sample records some 62,000 distinct CDR3 sequences, approximately 10% being singletons. This clonotype was found a few times. Its target is not known. The CDR3 has 14 residues. Germline CDR1 and CDR2: SGHAT and FQNNGV. Deletions cut 4 bases from V and 2 bases from J, with 9 bases between. Material: whole blood. This TCR was recovered from an adult who was a healthcare worker with PCR-confirmed SARS-CoV-2 infection or an uninfected control (not recorded which). The genes are TRBV11-2 and TRBJ2-1; D not resolved. CDR3 region: CASSWPSTYNEQFF. As DNA, the CDR3 is TGTGCCAGCAGCTGGCCCAGTACCTACAATGAGCAGTTCTTC.